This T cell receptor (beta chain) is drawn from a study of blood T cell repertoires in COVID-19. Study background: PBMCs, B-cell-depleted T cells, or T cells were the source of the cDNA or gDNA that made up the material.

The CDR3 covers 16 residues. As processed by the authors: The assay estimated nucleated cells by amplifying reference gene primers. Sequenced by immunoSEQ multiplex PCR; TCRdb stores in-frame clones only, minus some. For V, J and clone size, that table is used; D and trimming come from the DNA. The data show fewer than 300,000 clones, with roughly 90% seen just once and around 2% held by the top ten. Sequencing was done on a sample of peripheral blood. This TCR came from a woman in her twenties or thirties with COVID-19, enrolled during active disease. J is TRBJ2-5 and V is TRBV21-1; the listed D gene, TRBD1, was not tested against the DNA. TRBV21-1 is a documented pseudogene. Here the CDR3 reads CASSKSRQGPQETQYF. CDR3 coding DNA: TGTGCCAGCAGCAAATCTAGACAGGGCCCTCAAGAGACCCAGTACTTC.